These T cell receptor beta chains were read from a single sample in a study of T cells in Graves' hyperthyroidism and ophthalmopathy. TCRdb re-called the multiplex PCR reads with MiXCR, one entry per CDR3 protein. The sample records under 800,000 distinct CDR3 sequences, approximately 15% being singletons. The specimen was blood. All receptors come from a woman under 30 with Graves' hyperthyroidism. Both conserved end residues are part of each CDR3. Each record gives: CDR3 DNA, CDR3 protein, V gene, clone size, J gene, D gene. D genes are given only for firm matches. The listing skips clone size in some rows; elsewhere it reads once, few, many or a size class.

TGTGCCAGTAACATTGGGAAAGGGACAGGGAACGAGCAGTACTTC	CASNIGKGTGNEQYF	TRBV19	once	TRBJ2-7	TRBD1
TGTGCCAGCAGCTTAGTCGCACAGGGAGTAGCTTTCTTT	CASSLVAQGVAFF	TRBV7-9	-	TRBJ1-1	-
TGCGCCAGCAGCTTCCTCCAGGGGGGCTCGGGCACTGAAGCTTTCTTT	CASSFLQGGSGTEAFF	TRBV5-1	many	TRBJ1-1	TRBD1
TGCAGTCCAACCCCGGGACAGGGCTACAATGAGCAGTTCTTC	CSPTPGQGYNEQFF	TRBV20-1	few	TRBJ2-1	TRBD1
TGTGCCAGCAGTTTAAACGGAGGCAGGGATACGCAGTATTTT	CASSLNGGRDTQYF	TRBV12-3/TRBV12-4	many	TRBJ2-3	-
TGCAGTGCTAGAACAGGACTAGCGGGAGGGGACTACAATGAGCAGTTCTTC	CSARTGLAGGDYNEQFF	TRBV20-1	few	TRBJ2-1	TRBD2
TGCGCCAGCAGCCAAGAAAATTTTCAGGGATCGGGCGAGCAGTACTTC	CASSQENFQGSGEQYF	TRBV4-1	-	TRBJ2-7	-
TGTGCCAGCAGCTTTTTGCTAGCGGCCTACAATGAGCAGTTCTTC	CASSFLLAAYNEQFF	TRBV11-3	many	TRBJ2-1	TRBD2
TGCGCCAGCAGGCCACGGGGGAGTGATGGCGAGCAGTACTTC	CASRPRGSDGEQYF	TRBV4-3	-	TRBJ2-7	-
TGTGCCAGCAGCTTAACCTCCGCGACTAGCGGGGCGGGGGAGCAGTACTTC	CASSLTSATSGAGEQYF	TRBV7-2	many	TRBJ2-7	TRBD2
TGCAGTGCTGGCCCCACAGGGGGCCATGGCTACACCTTC	CSAGPTGGHGYTF	TRBV20-1	-	TRBJ1-2	TRBD1
TGCGCCAGCAGCCGCGGATACATTCAGTACTTC	CASSRGYIQYF	TRBV4-1	-	TRBJ2-4	-
TGTGCCAGCAGCCAGTTAATGGACACTGAAGCTTTCTTT	CASSQLMDTEAFF	TRBV3-1	many	TRBJ1-1	-
TGCAGCGTCCCCTCTTGGTTGACTAGCGGGAAAGAGACCCAGTACTTC	CSVPSWLTSGKETQYF	TRBV20-1	many	TRBJ2-5	TRBD2
TGCAGCGTTGAATTGTCTGGGACAGGAAGATTCTACGAGCAGTACTTC	CSVELSGTGRFYEQYF	TRBV29-1	-	TRBJ2-7	TRBD1
TGTGCCAGCAAGCCGGGGGGCTATGGCTACACCTTC	CASKPGGYGYTF	TRBV12-3/TRBV12-4	many	TRBJ1-2	-
TGTGCCTGGATAAGATCTGGAGGAGGTGGCGAGCAGTACTTC	CAWIRSGGGGEQYF	TRBV30	few	TRBJ2-7	-
TGTGCCAGCAGGCAGCTCGGACTAGCCAAAAACATTCAGTACTTC	CASRQLGLAKNIQYF	TRBV6-2/TRBV6-3	few	TRBJ2-4	-
TGTGCCAGCAGTTTATCCGACCCTGGGTCTTGGGACTACGAGCAGTACTTC	CASSLSDPGSWDYEQYF	TRBV27	many	TRBJ2-7	-
TGCAGTGCTAGAGATCGGGACAGGCAAGAGACCCAGTACTTC	CSARDRDRQETQYF	TRBV20-1	-	TRBJ2-5	TRBD1
TGTGCCAGCAGCTTGGACGTACCCCTCGGGGAAAAACTGTTTTTT	CASSLDVPLGEKLFF	TRBV7-9	-	TRBJ1-4	-
TGTGCCAGCAGTGTGACTAGCGGGAGAAAGGAGACCCAGTACTTC	CASSVTSGRKETQYF	TRBV6-1	many	TRBJ2-5	TRBD2
TGTGCCAGCAGTAATCGGTTACGAGAGGGACAAATCTTCTACAATGAGCAGTTCTTC	CASSNRLREGQIFYNEQFF	TRBV6-1	many	TRBJ2-1	-
TGTGCCAGCAGACGGACTAGCGGGTGGGGAGAGACCCAGTACTTC	CASRRTSGWGETQYF	TRBV11-3	-	TRBJ2-5	TRBD2
TGTGCCAGCAGTCTAGACTTGGGAAAACTGTTTTTT	CASSLDLGKLFF	TRBV25-1	few	TRBJ1-4	-
TGCAGCGTTGAAGTCGGGGTGAACACTGAAGCTTTCTTT	CSVEVGVNTEAFF	TRBV29-1	-	TRBJ1-1	-
TGCAGTGCTAGAGCTTCAGCGGGAGTCTACGAGCAGTACTTC	CSARASAGVYEQYF	TRBV20-1	many	TRBJ2-7	TRBD2
TGTGCCAGCAGTTTAGGGTCTATACTAGCGGGAGGGTGGACCGGGGAGCTGTTTTTT	CASSLGSILAGGWTGELFF	TRBV12-3/TRBV12-4	many	TRBJ2-2	TRBD2
TGTGCCAGCAGGGGGCTAGCGGGAGGCGACTCCTACAATGAGCAGTTCTTC	CASRGLAGGDSYNEQFF	TRBV28	many	TRBJ2-1	TRBD2
TGTGCCAGCAGCTTCGTTCGGGACTTTGAGGGCGAGCAGTACTTC	CASSFVRDFEGEQYF	TRBV7-9	few	TRBJ2-7	-